The TCR beta chain under discussion was sequenced for a study of type 1 and type 2 diabetes patients. Study-wide results and caveats: Between type 2 diabetes and control samples, V and J usage averaged about 0.97 correlation.

About 9.7 milliliters of peripheral blood were collected from each participant. PCR was run on genomic DNA. Multiplex PCR with 30 forward and 13 reverse primers amplified the TCR beta CDR3. Using its own MiXCR run on the multiplex PCR reads, TCRdb lists one record per CDR3 protein. The profile covers approximately 260,000 distinct CDR3 sequences, with around 47% appearing a single time and approximately 15% taken by the ten largest. Comments on this clonotype: The antigen is undetermined.

Sequencing was carried out using peripheral blood mononuclear cells (PBMCs). This receptor was obtained from a man between 18 and 29 years old with type 2 diabetes.

CDR3 DNA: TGTGCCAGTAGTATAGTCCACCCGGGGACAGGGGGGCTTTCTATCGGGGATACGCAGTATTTT. It translates to CASSIVHPGTGGLSIGDTQYF. The chain has TRBV19 and TRBJ2-3; 11 bases map to TRBD1. The junction had 21 bases not matched to a gene; V was cut back by 1 base and J by 6 bases. Looked up from germline, CDR1 is LNHDA and CDR2 is SQIVND (reference sequence). This CDR3 region has 21 residues.